The clone carrying this TCR beta chain has only a few counts. The target antigen is unknown. The data belong to a study of cytomegalovirus exposure and HLA in healthy donors. Study findings and constraints: Reportedly, HLA-A and HLA-B alleles of most subjects were accurately predicted from TCR beta. Some TCR beta chains (roughly 150 of them) were listed as cytomegalovirus-associated. Common viral pathogens (according to a later analysis) appeared linked to several of the most significant clusters.

Germline loops: CDR1 SGHRS, CDR2 YFSETQ. After removal of 4 bases from V and 8 bases from J, the junction contained 8 bases not matched to a gene. The CDR3 runs 14 residues. The PCR employed 60 Vbeta primers together with 13 Jbeta primers. Produced via immunoSEQ multiplex PCR; TCRdb's table is partial and in-frame only. The sample contains under 40,000 clones, 60% to 80% of which appear only once. Sequencing was done on a sample of PBMCs. This clonotype originated in a woman aged 25 to 45 in good health and CMV-seropositive. The chain carries TRBV5-1 and TRBJ2-1; 8 bases are shared with TRBD1. The CDR3 here is CASSTLDRVDEQFF. The DNA of the CDR3 is TGCGCCAGCAGCACCCTGGACAGGGTCGATGAGCAGTTCTTC.